This T cell receptor (beta chain) was retrieved from a study of a mutant IDH1 vaccine in newly diagnosed glioma. Study summary: Previous treatment comprised radiotherapy, temozolomide, or both, mostly both.

Note on this clone: No antigen is known for it.

Time point specified: week 47, end of study. Every vaccine dose comprised 300 ug of mutant IDH1 20-mer peptide plus topical imiquimod. Each of the donors came in with new WHO grade 3 or 4 astrocytomas that were IDH1-mutant and ATRX-lost. Repertoires were generated with immunoSEQ multiplex PCR, while TCRdb's copy carries only in-frame clones and drops some. The profile shows some 12,000 clones, 65% to 85% of them singletons. The starting material was PBMCs, obtained from a glioma patient whose treatment included an IDH1 peptide vaccine. The clonotype was recovered from a man younger than 45 with glioma.

The DNA of the CDR3 is TGTGCCATCAGAAGGGGGGAGGGCACTGAAGCTTTCTTT. Amino acids: CAIRRGEGTEAFF. V is TRBV10-3 and J is TRBJ1-1; D may be TRBD1 (6 bases). V lost 6 bases, J lost 4 bases, and 12 bases lay in between. This CDR3 comprises 13 residues. CDR1 is ENHRY, CDR2 SYGVKD, per germline.